The entry below describes one TCR beta chain. What it recognizes is unknown. The entry originates in a study of T cells in Graves' hyperthyroidism and ophthalmopathy. CDR1 MDHEN and CDR2 SYDVKM come from the germline V gene. V dropped 1 base and J dropped 3 bases, with 19 bases sitting between them. CDR3 length equals 17 residues. Each diagnosis was grounded in clinical symptoms, serum thyroxine and TRAb, thyroid ultrasound, and orbital computed tomography. Source material for PBMCs was 10 ml fresh peripheral blood. Amplification of TCR beta CDR3 regions was performed using RNA transcripts as template. TCR CDR3 regions were first amplified by RT-PCR with HTBI primers. TCRdb re-analysed the multiplex PCR reads in MiXCR, keeping a single row per CDR3 protein. Here the sample spans hundreds of thousands of distinct CDR3 sequences, over 12% being singletons. Study-wide results and caveats: Blood also carried most thyroid clonotypes expanded above 0.001. A 13 V-J signature model discriminated ophthalmopathy versus stable hyperthyroidism.

The origin of this receptor is a woman in her thirties or forties with Graves' ophthalmopathy. The chain couples TRBV28 to TRBJ2-7; D possibly corresponds to TRBD2 (6 bases). Sequencing was done on a sample of blood. In DNA, the CDR3 is TGTGCCAGCAGTTTATCACAAAGGCTCGGAGGGATCTACGAGCAGTACTTC. Translating gives CASSLSQRLGGIYEQYF.